The 24 T cell receptor beta chains listed next were all sequenced from one sample in a study of early T cells in non-severe SARS-CoV-2 infection. TCRdb used MiXCR to reprocess the 5' RACE reads, holding one entry per CDR3 protein. This sample yields tens of thousands of distinct CDR3 sequences, of which about 6% are seen a single time; roughly 4.4% belongs to the top ten. The specimen sequenced was whole blood. These receptors all come from an adult who was a healthcare worker with PCR-confirmed SARS-CoV-2 infection or an uninfected control (not recorded which).

The chain employs TRBV30 and TRBJ1-1; D perhaps matches TRBD1 (5 bases). CDR3 length: 12 residues. Trimming stripped 2 bases from V and 6 bases from J, with 10 bases between. From germline, CDR1 is GTSNPN and CDR2 SVGIG (reference sequence). CDR3 bases: TGTGCCTGGAGTCCAGGGTACCCTGAAGCTTTCTTT. Protein product: CAWSPGYPEAFF.

This clonotype was counted at least ten times. This chain links TRBV19 with TRBJ1-4; no clear D gene. CDR3 length: 16 amino acids. Germline V lookup: CDR1 LNHDA, CDR2 SQIVND (reference sequence). Trimming shortened V by 3 bases and J by 0 bases, and 11 bases separated the two germline ends. The CDR3 region is CASSMMEPATNEKLFF. The CDR3 nucleotides read TGTGCCAGTAGTATGATGGAACCTGCAACTAATGAAAAACTGTTTTTT.

This clonotype was detected ten times or more. The V gene is TRBV6-1, the J gene TRBJ1-1; D is undetermined. Germline V gives CDR1 MNHNS, CDR2 SASEGT. V was shortened by 2 bases and J by 1 base, with 5 bases between the two germline ends. The CDR3 consists of 13 residues. The DNA for the CDR3 is TGTGCCAGCAGTGAAAAACAGAACACTGAAGCTTTCTTT. Translating it yields CASSEKQNTEAFF.

This clonotype was counted a few times. The chain is built from TRBV27 and TRBJ1-1, with 7 bases fitting TRBD1. The V gene's germline CDR1 is MNHEY and CDR2 SMNVEV (reference sequence). The CDR3 is 15 amino acids. V was pared by 5 bases and J by 3 bases, with 9 bases of the junction left unmatched. As DNA, the CDR3 is TGTGCCAGCAGTATACACAGGGGTGTGGACACTGAAGCTTTCTTT. Protein product: CASSIHRGVDTEAFF.

This clonotype was detected ten times or more. This chain uses TRBV4-2 with TRBJ2-1, with a tentative D call TRBD2 (6 bases). The CDR3 has 17 amino acids. Looked up from germline, CDR1 is LGHNA and CDR2 is YNFKEQ. Trimming took 4 bases from V and 4 from J, leaving 20 bases between them. This CDR3 is CASSLRGDWRGYNEQFF. CDR3 DNA sequence: TGTGCCAGCAGCCTACGAGGGGACTGGAGGGGTTACAATGAGCAGTTCTTC.

This clonotype was counted many times. The V gene is TRBV30, the J gene TRBJ2-2; D gene unclear. Trimming took 8 bases from V and 0 from J, leaving 10 bases between them. Looked up from germline, CDR1 is GTSNPN and CDR2 is SVGIG (reference sequence). The CDR3 covers 13 residues. Here the CDR3 reads CARTAANTGELFF. The CDR3 DNA reads TGTGCCCGGACCGCAGCGAACACCGGGGAGCTGTTTTTT.

This clonotype was recorded many times. The CDR3 reads CASSVGSVSYEQYF. The CDR3, as DNA: TGTGCCAGCAGCGTGGGGTCTGTATCCTACGAGCAGTACTTC. The V gene is TRBV9, the J gene TRBJ2-7, with D unclear. V lost 2 bases and J lost 1, with 10 bases in between. The CDR3 consists of 14 residues. The V gene's germline CDR1 is SGDLS and CDR2 YYNGEE.

This clonotype has more than one count but fewer than ten. The chain couples TRBV4-1 to TRBJ2-7, with 7 bases identical to TRBD1. V lost 0 bases, J lost 2 bases, and 4 bases stayed unmatched. CDR1 MGHRA and CDR2 YSYEKL come from the germline V gene. The CDR3 is 15 residues long. This CDR3 is CASSQEGGPTYEQYF. The CDR3 DNA sequence: TGCGCCAGCAGCCAAGAAGGGGGCCCAACCTACGAGCAGTACTTC.

This clonotype has at least ten counts. This rearrangement joins TRBV20-1 to TRBJ2-7; TRBD2 matches at 9 bases. This CDR3 region has 14 residues. The V gene end was trimmed by 6 bases and the J gene end by 4 bases; junction bases not matched to a gene: 10. Germline V gives CDR1 DFQATT, CDR2 SNEGSKA (reference sequence). The chain's CDR3 is CSAKGLASRYEQYF. The CDR3 nucleotides read TGCAGTGCCAAAGGACTAGCGAGTCGGTACGAGCAGTACTTC.

At least ten counts were recorded for this clonotype. The chain uses TRBV21-1 and TRBJ2-1; the DNA was not compared with TRBD2, the D call given in the table. TRBV21-1 is noted as a pseudogene. CDR3 length equals 15 residues. The CDR3 sequence is CASSKDFYSYNEQFF. The CDR3 coding sequence is TGTGCCAGCAGCAAGGACTTCTACTCCTACAATGAGCAGTTCTTC.

The rearrangement links TRBV9 to TRBJ2-1, with D perhaps given as TRBD1 or TRBD2 (6 bases each). The CDR3 length is 16 residues. The V end was cut by 3 bases, the J end by 7 bases, with 20 bases between. Germline values: CDR1 SGDLS, CDR2 YYNGEE. Here the CDR3 reads CASSAYLGGLSNEQFF. CDR3 in DNA: TGTGCCAGCAGCGCTTACTTAGGGGGGCTTTCAAATGAGCAGTTCTTC. Looking up the rest from reference TRBV9 and TRBJ2-1 gives the full variable domain: DSGVTQTPKHLITATGQRVTLRCSPRSGDLSVYWYQQSLDQGLQFLIQYYNGEERAKGNILERFSAQQFPDLHSELNLSSLELGDSALYFCASSAYLGGLSNEQFFGPGTRLTVL.

This chain uses TRBV29-1 with TRBJ2-1; maybe TRBD1 (6 bases). V lost 6 bases and J 0 bases, leaving 12 bases between the germline ends. The CDR3 extends over 14 amino acids. Germline CDR1 and CDR2: SQVTM and ANQGSEA. The chain's CDR3 is CSVARDNSYNEQFF. As DNA, the CDR3 is TGCAGCGTCGCCCGGGACAACTCCTACAATGAGCAGTTCTTC.

There are many counts of this clonotype. CDR3 amino acids: CASMTDGDSHMNTEAFF. The CDR3 nucleotides read TGTGCCAGCATGACTGACGGGGACAGCCACATGAACACTGAAGCTTTCTTT. The rearrangement uses TRBV6-4 and TRBJ1-1; TRBD1 matches at 7 bases. This CDR3 contains 17 residues. Trimming at V came to 7 bases and at J to 0 bases, leaving 14 bases not matched to a gene. CDR1 and CDR2 from the germline V gene are MRHNA and SNTAGT.

Ten or more counts support this clonotype. V and J are TRBV30 and TRBJ2-1, with D unresolved. CDR3 length: 15 amino acids. V was shortened by 0 bases and J by 1 base, with 10 bases between the two germline ends. The germline V gene encodes CDR1 GTSNPN and CDR2 SVGIG (reference sequence). DNA of the CDR3: TGTGCCTGGAGTGTACCAGTGGGATCCTACAATGAGCAGTTCTTC. Protein: CAWSVPVGSYNEQFF.

At least ten counts were recorded for this clonotype. The CDR3 is CASRLLSGNEQYF. DNA of the CDR3: TGTGCAAGTCGCTTGCTTAGCGGGAACGAGCAGTACTTC. The V and J genes are TRBV12-2 and TRBJ2-7; TRBD2, as called in the table, went unchecked against the DNA. TRBV12-2 is a documented pseudogene. CDR3 length equals 13 residues.

This clonotype occurred many times. V gene TRBV29-1 combines with J gene TRBJ1-5, with D hard to call. The CDR3 runs 11 residues. The germline V and J ends were trimmed by 4 bases and 0 bases, with 1 base remaining between them. Per the germline V gene, CDR1 is SQVTM and CDR2 is ANQGSEA. Here the CDR3 reads CSVGSNQPQHF. The CDR3 DNA sequence: TGCAGCGTTGGTAGCAATCAGCCCCAGCATTTT.

There are a few counts of this clonotype. The chain combines TRBV12-3 or TRBV12-4 with TRBJ1-5; 7 bases map to TRBD1. With 5 bases clipped from V and 8 bases from J, the junction kept 6 bases outside the gene matches. The CDR3 contains 13 residues. The CDR3 region is CASSPGQREPQHF. The CDR3 bases are TGTGCCAGCAGTCCGGGACAGAGAGAGCCCCAGCATTTT.

This clonotype was seen many times. The V gene is TRBV10-2, the J gene TRBJ1-3, with a weak D call TRBD1 (6 bases). CDR1 WSHSY and CDR2 SAAADI come from the germline V gene. There are 15 residues in the CDR3. V lost 3 bases to trimming and J lost 0 bases, with 9 bases between them. The CDR3 here is CASSERTDSGNTIYF. CDR3 DNA sequence: TGCGCCAGCAGTGAAAGGACAGACTCTGGAAACACCATATATTTT.

In its sample, this clonotype was seen many times. The chain employs TRBV28 and TRBJ2-4; D gene uncertain. The ends were cut back, 4 bases at V and 3 bases at J, with 10 bases in the middle. The CDR3 covers 14 residues. The germline CDR1 and CDR2 sequences are MDHEN and SYDVKM. The CDR3 DNA reads as TGTGCCAGCAGTTGGTTGCGAGGCAAAAACATTCAGTACTTC. This codes for CASSWLRGKNIQYF. Supplemented by reference TRBV28 and TRBJ2-4, the full variable domain reads DVKVTQSSRYLVKRTGEKVFLECVQDMDHENMFWYRQDPGLGLRLIYFSYDVKMKEKGDIPEGYSVSREKKERFSLILESASTNQTSMYLCASSWLRGKNIQYFGAGTRLSVL.

This clonotype was seen at least ten times. This rearrangement joins TRBV12-3 or TRBV12-4 to TRBJ2-2, with D possibly TRBD2 on 5 matching bases. This CDR3 is 14 amino acids long. The V end was cut by 6 bases, the J end by 6 bases, with 14 bases between. CDR3 DNA sequence: TGTGCCAGCAGCCGCGCAACTAGAGCCGGGGAGCTGTTTTTT. It encodes CASSRATRAGELFF.

This clonotype was recorded many times. CDR3 bases: TGCGCCAGCAGTAGGGTTTTAACAACTAATGAAAAACTGTTTTTT. Amino acid sequence: CASSRVLTTNEKLFF. The rearrangement links TRBV10-2 to TRBJ1-4; D is undetermined. V was pared by 5 bases and J by 0 bases, with 10 bases between. This CDR3 contains 15 residues. The germline V gene has CDR1 WSHSY and CDR2 SAAADI.

In this sample, this clonotype turned up many times. V gene TRBV4-1 combines with J gene TRBJ2-2; 9 bases are shared with TRBD1. The germline CDR1 and CDR2 sequences are MGHRA and YSYEKL. After removal of 3 bases from V and 5 bases from J, the junction contained 7 bases not matched to a gene. The length of the CDR3 is 16 residues. Here the CDR3 reads CASSQQGQGGTGELFF. For the CDR3, the DNA is TGCGCCAGCAGCCAGCAGGGACAGGGCGGAACCGGGGAGCTGTTTTTT.

The V call is TRBV10-3, the J call TRBJ2-4, with D perhaps TRBD1 (7 bases). CDR3 length equals 16 residues. Germline values: CDR1 ENHRY, CDR2 SYGVKD. The V end was cut by 4 bases, the J end by 6 bases, with 19 bases between. CDR3 protein: CAISAEGARRGNIQYF. CDR3 nucleotide sequence: TGTGCCATCAGTGCGGAGGGGGCGCGACGGGGAAACATTCAGTACTTC.

This clonotype was found many times. The V call is TRBV9, the J call TRBJ2-3, with 8 bases matching TRBD2. CDR3 length: 16 residues. V shed 0 bases and J 4 bases; nucleotides not matched to a gene: 7. Germline CDR1 SGDLS, CDR2 YYNGEE. The CDR3 protein is CASSVVPSGYSDTQYF. The CDR3 DNA reads TGTGCCAGCAGCGTAGTCCCTAGCGGGTACTCAGATACGCAGTATTTT.